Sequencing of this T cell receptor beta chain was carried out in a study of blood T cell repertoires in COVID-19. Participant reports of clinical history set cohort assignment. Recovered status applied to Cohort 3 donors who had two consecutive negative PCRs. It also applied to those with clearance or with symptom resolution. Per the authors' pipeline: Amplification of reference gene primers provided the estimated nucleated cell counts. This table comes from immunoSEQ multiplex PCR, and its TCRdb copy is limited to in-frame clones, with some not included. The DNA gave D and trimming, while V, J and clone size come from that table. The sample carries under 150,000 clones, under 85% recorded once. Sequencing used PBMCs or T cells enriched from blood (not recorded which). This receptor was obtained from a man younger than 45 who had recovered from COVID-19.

DNA of the CDR3: TGTGCCAGCAGCCCTCTTGGAAGGGGGACTGAAGCTTTCTTT. Translating gives CASSPLGRGTEAFF. J is TRBJ1-1 and V is TRBV3-1 (or the pseudogene TRBV3-2); maybe TRBD1 (6 bases). The CDR3 has 14 amino acids. Trimming cost V 4 bases and J 5 bases, with 14 bases left between them. Germline-derived CDR1 and CDR2 are LGHDT and YNNKEL (reference sequence).